A selection of T cell receptor beta chains follows, all from one sample in a study of T-cell reconstitution after alpha-beta-depleted transplantation in children. In TCRdb, the PCR reads were re-called with MiXCR into one record per CDR3 protein. Among about 980,000 distinct CDR3 sequences listed, about 26% were seen once. Sequencing used PBMCs, mostly from graft donor cells, obtained 360 days after TCRalphabeta/CD19-depleted stem cell transplant. Receptor source: a boy younger than two who had a stem cell transplant for SCID, so the T cells may come from the graft donor. Both conserved end residues are part of each CDR3. D genes are given only for firm matches. Clone size is stated in some rows and not others, as once, few, many or a class when expanded.

abundance: -
d_gene: TRBD2
j_gene: TRBJ2-3
v_gene: TRBV5-1
CDR3nt: TGCGCCAGCAGCTCGGGACTAGATATCACAGATACGCAGTATTTT
CDR3aa: CASSSGLDITDTQYF

abundance: few
d_gene: -
j_gene: TRBJ2-1
v_gene: TRBV7-6
CDR3nt: TGTGCCAGCAGCTTTTTTCCAGGACTTATCGATTACAATGAGCAGTTCTTC
CDR3aa: CASSFFPGLIDYNEQFF

abundance: -
d_gene: -
j_gene: TRBJ2-3
v_gene: TRBV20-1
CDR3nt: TGCAGTGCCCCCCCCGGCGGAACAGATACGCAGTATTTT
CDR3aa: CSAPPGGTDTQYF

abundance: -
d_gene: TRBD1
j_gene: TRBJ1-1
v_gene: TRBV6-5
CDR3nt: TGTGCCAGCAGTTACTCGGCCGGACAGGGCAACACTGAAGCTTTCTTT
CDR3aa: CASSYSAGQGNTEAFF

abundance: few
d_gene: TRBD2
j_gene: TRBJ2-7
v_gene: TRBV27
CDR3nt: TGTGCCAGCAGTTTAGCCCCTAGCGGGGCGACCGAGCAGTACTTC
CDR3aa: CASSLAPSGATEQYF

abundance: -
d_gene: -
j_gene: TRBJ2-5
v_gene: TRBV27
CDR3nt: TGTGCCAGTTCTCCCCGGCAGGACGGAGAGACCCAGTACTTC
CDR3aa: CASSPRQDGETQYF

abundance: -
d_gene: TRBD2
j_gene: TRBJ2-1
v_gene: TRBV5-1
CDR3nt: TGCGCCAGCAGCTTGCTGGGACTAGCGGGGGACAATGAGCAGTTCTTC
CDR3aa: CASSLLGLAGDNEQFF

abundance: few
d_gene: -
j_gene: TRBJ2-1
v_gene: TRBV12-3/TRBV12-4
CDR3nt: TGTGCCAGCACCCATAGCGGTACCTACAATGAGCAGTTCTTC
CDR3aa: CASTHSGTYNEQFF

abundance: -
d_gene: -
j_gene: TRBJ1-6
v_gene: TRBV12-3/TRBV12-4
CDR3nt: TGTGCCAGCAGTTGGGGTGAGAATTCACCCCTCCACTTT
CDR3aa: CASSWGENSPLHF

abundance: -
d_gene: -
j_gene: TRBJ1-1
v_gene: TRBV29-1
CDR3nt: TGCAGCAAGGGGAACACTGAAGCTTTCTTT
CDR3aa: CSKGNTEAFF

abundance: -
d_gene: -
j_gene: TRBJ2-5
v_gene: TRBV29-1
CDR3nt: TGCAGCGTTGAAGATTTCGGCGGGGAGGAGACCCAGTACTTC
CDR3aa: CSVEDFGGEETQYF

abundance: few
d_gene: -
j_gene: TRBJ2-2
v_gene: TRBV6-1
CDR3nt: TGTGCCAGCGGGGGCTGGATCACCGGGGAGCTGTTTTTT
CDR3aa: CASGGWITGELFF

abundance: many
d_gene: -
j_gene: TRBJ2-3
v_gene: TRBV28
CDR3nt: TGTGCCAGCAGTCCCTGGACAGATACGCAGTATTTT
CDR3aa: CASSPWTDTQYF

abundance: few
d_gene: TRBD1
j_gene: TRBJ2-3
v_gene: TRBV7-9
CDR3nt: TGTGCCAGCAGACGACAGGGGTCTCGAGGGACAGATACGCAGTATTTT
CDR3aa: CASRRQGSRGTDTQYF

abundance: -
d_gene: TRBD1
j_gene: TRBJ2-7
v_gene: TRBV5-8
CDR3nt: TGTGCCACCGAAAACAGGGGCTACGAGCAGTACTTC
CDR3aa: CATENRGYEQYF

abundance: -
d_gene: -
j_gene: TRBJ2-7
v_gene: TRBV4-3
CDR3nt: TGCGCCAGCAGCCAAGTTCCTACCGGACCGGTCGACGAGCAGTACTTC
CDR3aa: CASSQVPTGPVDEQYF

abundance: -
d_gene: TRBD1
j_gene: TRBJ2-5
v_gene: TRBV12-3/TRBV12-4
CDR3nt: TGTGCCAGCAGTAGCGGGACAGGGGAGGGAGAGACCCAGTACTTC
CDR3aa: CASSSGTGEGETQYF

abundance: -
d_gene: TRBD1
j_gene: TRBJ2-3
v_gene: TRBV29-1
CDR3nt: TGCAGCGTTCGTCCGTGGACAGGCCATAGCACAGATACGCAGTATTTT
CDR3aa: CSVRPWTGHSTDTQYF

abundance: many
d_gene: -
j_gene: TRBJ1-5
v_gene: TRBV12-3/TRBV12-4
CDR3nt: TGTGCCAGCAGTTTTGGGCAGGGACGCAATCAGCCCCAGCATTTT
CDR3aa: CASSFGQGRNQPQHF

abundance: -
d_gene: -
j_gene: TRBJ2-4
v_gene: TRBV11-1
CDR3nt: TGTGCCAGCAGCTTCGCTTCTGGGGCCAAAAACATTCAGTACTTC
CDR3aa: CASSFASGAKNIQYF

abundance: -
d_gene: TRBD1
j_gene: TRBJ2-5
v_gene: TRBV12-3/TRBV12-4
CDR3nt: TGTGCCAGCAGTGGACAGGGCCTCCGGGAGACCCAGTACTTC
CDR3aa: CASSGQGLRETQYF

abundance: -
d_gene: TRBD2
j_gene: TRBJ2-5
v_gene: TRBV7-9
CDR3nt: TGTGCCAGCAGCTTATTAGCGGGGAGAGGGGCAGAGACCCAGTACTTC
CDR3aa: CASSLLAGRGAETQYF

abundance: few
d_gene: -
j_gene: TRBJ2-5
v_gene: TRBV3-1
CDR3nt: TGTGCCAGCAGCCAGGGCCGGGGGGCGACACAAGAGACCCAGTACTTC
CDR3aa: CASSQGRGATQETQYF

abundance: few
d_gene: -
j_gene: TRBJ2-2
v_gene: TRBV5-6
CDR3nt: TGTGCCAGCAGCTTGGCCTCGCACAGCTGGGGCACCGGGGAGCTGTTTTTT
CDR3aa: CASSLASHSWGTGELFF

abundance: -
d_gene: -
j_gene: TRBJ2-1
v_gene: TRBV12-3/TRBV12-4
CDR3nt: TGTGCCAGCAGTTTACAGGGGGGGATTTTGTACAATGAGCAGTTCTTC
CDR3aa: CASSLQGGILYNEQFF

abundance: -
d_gene: TRBD2
j_gene: TRBJ2-3
v_gene: TRBV10-3
CDR3nt: TGTGCCACAGGACTAGGTGCAGATACGCAGTATTTT
CDR3aa: CATGLGADTQYF

abundance: -
d_gene: -
j_gene: TRBJ2-1
v_gene: TRBV12-3/TRBV12-4
CDR3nt: TGTGCCAGCAGTTGGGAAGGGGTCAACAATGAGCAGTTCTTC
CDR3aa: CASSWEGVNNEQFF